What follows describes a single TCR beta chain. Antigen unknown. The entry originates in a study of cytomegalovirus exposure and HLA in healthy donors. Study in general: Later, an analysis reported that the 110 or so validation repertoires had used the same platform as the approximately 600 first-cohort repertoires.

Findings and limits, study-wide: Cytomegalovirus status, reportedly, was diagnosed with high specificity and sensitivity by the classifier. Among the CMV-associated chains, three were confirmed in vitro as specific for CMV antigens.

The protocol was immunoSEQ multiplex PCR, while the TCRdb copy is restricted to in-frame clones and leaves out a portion. Of about 130,000 clones in the sample, 89% were seen once. CDR1 is SGHRS, CDR2 YFSETQ, per germline. The germline V and J ends were trimmed by 3 bases and 7 bases, with 13 bases remaining between them. CDR3 length: 13 residues. Sequencing input: PBMCs. The source is a woman aged 18-29 years in good health and CMV-seropositive. The chain recombines TRBV5-1 with TRBJ2-5; the D gene is possibly TRBD1 (5 bases). CDR3 residues: CASSSDSHPTQYF. CDR3 nucleotide sequence: TGCGCCAGCAGCTCTGACAGCCATCCGACCCAGTACTTC.